This record looks at one T cell receptor (beta chain) sequence and its context. These data are taken from a study of blood T cell repertoires in COVID-19. The CDR3 consists of 13 residues. From germline, CDR1 is GTSNPN and CDR2 SVGIG (reference sequence). With 2 bases removed from V and 1 base from J, the gap between germline ends came to 8 bases. Libraries were prepared by immunoSEQ multiplex PCR; TCRdb keeps only in-frame clonotypes and omits some of them. Here the sample spans around 220,000 clones, 80% to 90% being singletons. This chain uses TRBV30 with TRBJ1-1, with unresolved D. The specimen sequenced was peripheral blood. The clonotype was recovered from a man aged 30 to 39 with active or convalescent COVID-19. CDR3 nucleotides: TGTGCCTGGAGTAGAGGCACGAACACTGAAGCTTTCTTT. Protein product: CAWSRGTNTEAFF.